This T cell receptor (beta chain) was sequenced in a study of beta chain features in type 1 diabetes. Study background: Examination spanned approximately 110 million sorted cells from all samples. Notes on the study in general: A greater similarity of naive, central memory and Treg TCRB repertoires was seen among patients than among healthy donors.

Populations isolated by sorting all had purity greater than 95%. A note on this clone: Its antigen is currently unknown.

The CDR3 extends over 14 amino acids. CDR1 is ENHRY and CDR2 is SYGVKD in the germline V gene. V was pared by 3 bases and J by 10 bases, with 16 bases between. Every isolated RNA sample was fully reverse transcribed, so sequencing captured expressed TCRB transcripts. Read counts averaged around 3.9 million for samples of naive, central memory and regulatory T cells. The protocol was immunoSEQ multiplex PCR, while the TCRdb copy is restricted to in-frame clones and leaves out a portion. The sample has nearly 350,000 clones, 8% seen once. This receptor was obtained from a woman aged 18-29 years in good health. The sequencing input was central memory CD4+ T cells from blood. V is TRBV10-3 and J is TRBJ1-5; a possible D gene is TRBD1 (5 bases). This chain's CDR3 is CAISDMDGAVPQHF. As DNA, the CDR3 is TGTGCCATCAGTGATATGGACGGGGCAGTTCCCCAGCATTTT.